This T cell receptor beta chain was captured by sequencing in a study of cytomegalovirus exposure and HLA in healthy donors. Study results and limitations: According to the study, 160 or so TCR beta chains were cytomegalovirus-associated. Later analysis suggested links between common viral pathogens and several top significant clusters. Earlier analysis found most TCR beta V segments productive about 87% or about 30% of the time.

Regarding this clone: The target antigen is unknown.

CDR1 is LNHDA and CDR2 is SQIVND in the germline V gene (reference sequence). V gave up 8 bases and J gave up 5 bases; unmatched junction bases: 10. The CDR3 has 15 amino acids. This PCR relied on a set of 60 Vbeta primers and 13 Jbeta primers. Only in-frame clones appear in the TCRdb table, and some are missing; sequencing was by immunoSEQ multiplex PCR. The data show hundreds of thousands of clones, roughly 85% seen once. The source is a young man in good health and CMV-seronegative. The sequencing sample was made of PBMCs. The chain has TRBV19 and TRBJ2-2; TRBD1 aligns across 8 bases. CDR3 region: CASLSQGARTGELFF. The CDR3 DNA reads TGTGCCAGTTTGAGCCAGGGGGCTCGTACCGGGGAGCTGTTTTTT. Full variable domain (missing parts from reference TRBV19 and TRBJ2-2): DGGITQSPKYLFRKEGQNVTLSCEQNLNHDAMYWYRQDPGQGLRLIYYSQIVNDFQKGDIAEGYSVSREKKESFPLTVTSAQKNPTAFYLCASLSQGARTGELFFGEGSRLTVL.